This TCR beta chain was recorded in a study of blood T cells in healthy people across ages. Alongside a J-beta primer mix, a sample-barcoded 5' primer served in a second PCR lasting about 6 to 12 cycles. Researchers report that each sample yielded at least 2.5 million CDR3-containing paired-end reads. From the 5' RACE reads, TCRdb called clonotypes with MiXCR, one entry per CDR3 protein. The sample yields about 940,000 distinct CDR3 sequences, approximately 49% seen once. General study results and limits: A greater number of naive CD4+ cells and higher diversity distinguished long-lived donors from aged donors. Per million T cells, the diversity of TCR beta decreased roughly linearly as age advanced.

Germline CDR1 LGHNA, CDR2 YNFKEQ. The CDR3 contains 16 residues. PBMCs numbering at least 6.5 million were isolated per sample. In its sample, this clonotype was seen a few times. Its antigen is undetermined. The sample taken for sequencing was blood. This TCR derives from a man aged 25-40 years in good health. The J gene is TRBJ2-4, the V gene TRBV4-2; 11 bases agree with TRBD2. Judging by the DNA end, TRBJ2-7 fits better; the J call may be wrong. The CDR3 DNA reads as TGTGCCAGCAGCCGGACGCTCGGGACTAGCGGTCTCGAGCAGTACTTC. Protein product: CASSRTLGTSGLEQYF.